This T cell receptor beta chain was identified in a study of blood T cells in healthy people across ages. The V gene's germline CDR1 is LNHNV and CDR2 YYDKDF (reference sequence). The CDR3 has 17 amino acids. V lost 1 base to trimming and J lost 2 bases; unmatched junction nucleotides: 6. Primers used in a second PCR of about 6 to 12 cycles were a sample-barcoded 5' primer and a J-beta primer mix. Each cDNA molecule, via a template-switch adaptor with 12 random nucleotides, was tagged. A single record per CDR3 protein comes from TCRdb applying MiXCR to the 5' RACE reads. The sample records approximately 760,000 distinct CDR3 sequences, around 25% being singletons. The data were also submitted as part of a second study, on T cells of mothers and their children. This second study says: Reads obtained per mother exceeded 10 million TCR beta CDR3 reads, with 3 million to 3.5 million obtained per child.

The sequencing sample was made of blood. The TCR sequence derives from a boy aged 5-17 years in good health. This sequence joins TRBV15 and TRBJ2-1; 9 bases line up with TRBD2. The CDR3 reads CATSRVYGGGAYNEQFF. CDR3 nucleotide sequence: TGTGCCACCAGCAGAGTTTACGGCGGGGGGGCCTACAATGAGCAGTTCTTC.